Each of the 30 T cell receptor beta chains below was sequenced from the same sample in a study of cytomegalovirus exposure and HLA in healthy donors. The protocol was immunoSEQ multiplex PCR, while the TCRdb copy is restricted to in-frame clones and leaves out a portion. The sample lists around 80,000 clones, 95% occurring once. The material sequenced was PBMCs. These TCRs come from a woman between 18 and 29 years old in good health and CMV-seronegative.

The chain joins TRBV5-1 to TRBJ2-5, with TRBD1 as a possible D gene (5 bases). The V end was cut by 0 bases, the J end by 0 bases, with 9 bases between. CDR1 SGHRS and CDR2 YFSETQ come from the germline V gene. This CDR3 contains 15 residues. Here the CDR3 DNA reads TGCGCCAGCAGCTTGGAGGGGCAGGACCAAGAGACCCAGTACTTC. Translating gives CASSLEGQDQETQYF.

The chain employs TRBV6-5 and TRBJ2-1; no clear D gene. This CDR3 region has 11 residues. Trimming pared 5 bases from V and 8 bases from J, leaving 7 bases between. Per the germline V gene, CDR1 is MNHEY and CDR2 is SVGAGI. The CDR3 spells CASSAIDEQFF. The CDR3 nucleotides read TGTGCCAGCAGTGCCATAGATGAGCAGTTCTTC.

The chain joins TRBV9 to TRBJ2-1, with D perhaps TRBD1 (6 bases). Germline V CDR1 and CDR2: SGDLS, YYNGEE. CDR3 size: 15 residues. Trimming removed 4 bases from V and 8 bases from J, with 19 bases in between. The CDR3 DNA reads as TGTGCCAGCAGCCCACTCGTCCTGGGGGCCGATGAGCAGTTCTTC. Its protein is CASSPLVLGADEQFF.

The rearrangement links TRBV27 to TRBJ2-1; 15 bases agree with TRBD2. Germline CDR1 reads MNHEY; CDR2 reads SMNVEV (reference sequence). There are 15 residues in the CDR3. The J segment lost 11 bases and the V segment lost 2 bases, leaving 4 bases of the junction unmatched. As DNA, the CDR3 is TGTGCCAGCAGTTTAGGACTAGCGGGGGGGCAAAAGCAGTTCTTC. It is translated as CASSLGLAGGQKQFF.

The gene calls are TRBV7-2 and TRBJ1-2, with D perhaps matching TRBD1 (5 bases). Trimming took 0 bases from V and 6 from J, leaving 8 bases between them. CDR1 and CDR2 from the germline V gene are SGHTA and FQGNSA. CDR3 length: 13 residues. Here the CDR3 reads CASSLAAGDGYTF. The CDR3 nucleotides read TGTGCCAGCAGCTTAGCGGCGGGGGATGGCTACACCTTC.

V and J are TRBV5-4 and TRBJ2-5, with 8 bases fitting TRBD2. The V and J ends lost 4 bases and 1 base, in that order; junction bases with no gene match: 9. The germline gives CDR1 SGHNT, CDR2 YYREEE (reference sequence). The CDR3 has 16 residues. This CDR3 reads CASSRVVAGFQETQYF. CDR3 in DNA: TGTGCCAGCAGCCGGGTGGTAGCGGGGTTCCAAGAGACCCAGTACTTC.

J is TRBJ2-3 and V is TRBV5-4; TRBD2 is a possible D gene (6 bases). The CDR3 runs 16 residues. V gave up 2 bases and J gave up 2 bases, with 15 bases separating them. In germline, CDR1 is SGHNT, CDR2 YYREEE (reference sequence). CDR3 in amino acids: CASSFLGGAHTDTQYF. CDR3 DNA sequence: TGTGCCAGCAGCTTCCTGGGAGGAGCTCACACAGATACGCAGTATTTT.

This chain uses TRBV29-1 with TRBJ2-7; D might be TRBD2 (6 bases). V was shortened by 5 bases and J by 3 bases, with 11 bases between the two germline ends. This CDR3 contains 12 residues. Germline assignment: CDR1 SQVTM and CDR2 ANQGSEA. The CDR3 bases are TGCAGCGTTCAGACGGGAGACTACGAGCAGTACTTC. It translates to CSVQTGDYEQYF.

In this sample, this clone turned up once. The V call is TRBV4-3, the J call TRBJ1-2; D ambiguous. CDR3 length: 16 residues. In germline, CDR1 is LGHNA, CDR2 YSLEER. Trimming left V 0 bases short and J 6 bases short, with 17 bases between. This CDR3 is CASSQDTFPTVDGYTF. The CDR3 bases are TGCGCCAGCAGCCAAGATACTTTCCCTACGGTCGATGGCTACACCTTC.

This chain links TRBV5-4 with TRBJ2-5; 8 positions match TRBD1. Germline values: CDR1 SGHNT, CDR2 YYREEE (reference sequence). V shed 3 bases, J shed 5 bases, and the junction held 9 bases outside the gene matches. CDR3 length equals 15 residues. The CDR3 reads CASSYRTGSLETQYF. In nucleotides, the CDR3 is TGTGCCAGCAGCTACCGGACAGGGTCGTTGGAGACCCAGTACTTC.

The count of this clone is one. The chain is built from TRBV7-2 and TRBJ2-3, with 13 bases identical to TRBD2. The CDR3 length is 17 residues. V lost 4 bases, J lost 6 bases, and 10 bases stayed unmatched. Per the germline V gene, CDR1 is SGHTA and CDR2 is FQGNSA. The CDR3 coding sequence is TGTGCCAGCAGCTCCTATCGACTAGCGGGAGGTGCGGATACGCAGTATTTT. Amino acids: CASSSYRLAGGADTQYF.

The chain is built from TRBV5-1 and TRBJ2-3, with 7 bases identical to TRBD1. The ends lost 4 bases at V and 2 bases at J; junction bases unmatched: 7. Germline values: CDR1 SGHRS, CDR2 YFSETQ. The CDR3 is made up of 15 amino acids. The CDR3 nucleotides read TGCGCCAGCAGCATCCGGGACAGAGACACAGATACGCAGTATTTT. This codes for CASSIRDRDTDTQYF.

This rearrangement joins TRBV4-3 to TRBJ2-5; 9 bases align to TRBD2. The CDR3 is 20 amino acids. Trimming at V came to 6 bases and at J to 0 bases, leaving 20 bases not matched to a gene. The V gene's germline CDR1 is LGHNA and CDR2 YSLEER. CDR3 residues: CASRHNLPAGGRYNQETQYF. CDR3 nucleotide sequence: TGCGCCAGCAGACATAACCTTCCAGCGGGAGGAAGGTATAACCAAGAGACCCAGTACTTC.

The CDR3: CASSQAGPNQPQHF. CDR3 coding DNA: TGCGCCAGCAGCCAAGCTGGGCCCAATCAGCCCCAGCATTTT. V gene TRBV4-1 combines with J gene TRBJ1-5; D not certain. Trimming pared 1 base from V and 3 bases from J, leaving 7 bases between. The CDR3 spans 14 residues. Germline V gene data show CDR1 as MGHRA and CDR2 as YSYEKL.

This clone was found once. The J gene is TRBJ2-2, the V gene TRBV7-2; D uncertain. CDR1 is SGHTA, CDR2 FQGNSA, per germline. Trimming removed 0 bases from V and 7 bases from J, with 3 bases in between. The CDR3 is made up of 12 amino acids. The CDR3 sequence is CASSLASGELFF. The CDR3 DNA reads TGTGCCAGCAGCTTAGCCAGCGGGGAGCTGTTTTTT.

This sequence joins TRBV5-4 and TRBJ2-2; 9 bases align to TRBD2. V lost 1 base and J lost 1; bases outside the gene matches: 5. This CDR3 region has 17 residues. Germline values: CDR1 SGHNT, CDR2 YYREEE (reference sequence). The CDR3 DNA follows: TGTGCCAGCAGCTTGCCCCGGACTAGCGAGAACACCGGGGAGCTGTTTTTT. Translation: CASSLPRTSENTGELFF. Using reference TRBV5-4 and TRBJ2-2 for the parts outside the CDR3, the full variable domain is ETGVTQSPTHLIKTRGQQVTLRCSSQSGHNTVSWYQQALGQGPQFIFQYYREEENGRGNFPPRFSGLQFPNYSSELNVNALELDDSALYLCASSLPRTSENTGELFFGEGSRLTVL.

The V call is TRBV6-6, the J call TRBJ1-3; D gene unclear. This CDR3 region has 14 residues. Trimming cost V 4 bases and J 8 bases, with 15 bases left between them. Germline V gives CDR1 MNHNY, CDR2 SVGAGI (reference sequence). CDR3 sequence reads: CASSLSLRVDTIYF. DNA for the CDR3: TGTGCCAGCAGTTTGTCATTGAGGGTAGACACCATATATTTT.

V is TRBV10-3 and J is TRBJ2-7; 11 positions agree with TRBD1. This CDR3 comprises 19 residues. Germline CDR1 ENHRY, CDR2 SYGVKD. The J segment lost 4 bases and the V segment lost 5 bases, leaving 19 bases of the junction unmatched. The CDR3, as DNA: TGTGCCATCAGTAAAAGGGACAGGGGGGACCATTCCGCCAGGTACGAGCAGTACTTC. This translates into CAISKRDRGDHSARYEQYF.

This chain joins TRBV10-3 and TRBJ2-1; D unresolved. Looked up from germline, CDR1 is ENHRY and CDR2 is SYGVKD. CDR3 length equals 14 residues. V was cut by 3 bases and J by 0 bases, with 6 bases left in between. In nucleotides, the CDR3 is TGTGCCATCAGTGATCTAGGCTCCTACAATGAGCAGTTCTTC. The encoded protein is CAISDLGSYNEQFF.

The rearrangement uses TRBV10-3 and TRBJ1-1, with D possibly TRBD1 on 5 matching bases. CDR3 length: 14 residues. V lost 8 bases and J 5 bases, leaving 18 bases between the germline ends. Germline CDR1 ENHRY, CDR2 SYGVKD. The CDR3 region has the DNA TGTGCCATCGGGGAGGCTGTCGGGGGGACTGAAGCTTTCTTT. Encoded protein: CAIGEAVGGTEAFF.

This clone showed up just a few times. The genes are TRBV11-2 and TRBJ1-1; TRBD1 matches 7 bases. The junction had 7 bases not matched to a gene; V was cut back by 5 bases and J by 10 bases. CDR1 SGHAT and CDR2 FQNNGV come from the germline V gene. The CDR3 is made up of 12 amino acids. CDR3 in amino acids: CASSQDRVLAFF. The CDR3 coding sequence is TGTGCCAGCAGCCAAGACAGGGTCCTAGCTTTCTTT. The whole variable domain, remainder taken from reference TRBV11-2 and TRBJ1-1, is EAGVAQSPRYKIIEKRQSVAFWCNPISGHATLYWYQQILGQGPKLLIQFQNNGVVDDSQLPKDRFSAERLKGVDSTLKIQPAKLEDSAVYLCASSQDRVLAFFGQGTRLTVV.

This clone was found once. The chain has TRBV5-4 and TRBJ2-7; the match to TRBD2 covers 8 bases. The CDR3 is 14 residues long. J gave up 0 bases and V 3 bases, and 2 bases lay outside the gene matches. Germline CDR1 reads SGHNT; CDR2 reads YYREEE (reference sequence). The CDR3 region has the DNA TGTGCCAGCAGCTCAAGCGGGAGCTCCTACGAGCAGTACTTC. It translates to CASSSSGSSYEQYF. Supplemented by reference TRBV5-4 and TRBJ2-7, the full variable domain reads ETGVTQSPTHLIKTRGQQVTLRCSSQSGHNTVSWYQQALGQGPQFIFQYYREEENGRGNFPPRFSGLQFPNYSSELNVNALELDDSALYLCASSSSGSSYEQYFGPGTRLTVT.

This sequence joins TRBV4-3 and TRBJ2-7, with 13 bases lining up with TRBD2. CDR1 is LGHNA, CDR2 YSLEER, per germline. CDR3 length: 17 amino acids. V was pared by 4 bases and J by 3 bases, with 9 bases of the junction left unmatched. The CDR3 spells CASSPGTSGVALYEQYF. Written as DNA, the CDR3 is TGCGCCAGCAGCCCTGGGACTAGCGGGGTGGCCCTCTACGAGCAGTACTTC.

This clone was found once. The V gene is TRBV27, the J gene TRBJ2-5; D gene unclear. The V gene's germline CDR1 is MNHEY and CDR2 SMNVEV (reference sequence). This CDR3 is 15 amino acids long. The V end was cut by 0 bases, the J end by 0 bases, with 8 bases between. The CDR3 protein is CASSLSAFYQETQYF. Written as DNA, the CDR3 is TGTGCCAGCAGTTTATCGGCTTTCTACCAAGAGACCCAGTACTTC.

V usage is TRBV7-7 and J usage is TRBJ2-7; D ambiguous. Trimming took 1 base from V and 2 from J, leaving 6 bases between them. This CDR3 has 13 residues. Germline-derived CDR1 and CDR2 are SSHAT and FNYEAQ (reference sequence). In DNA form, the CDR3 reads TGTGCCAGCAGCTTAGGGGCTACCTACGAGCAGTACTTC. The encoded protein is CASSLGATYEQYF.

The CDR3 loop reads CASSFTQGRYEQYF. CDR3 coding DNA: TGTGCCAGCAGTTTTACACAGGGACGGTACGAGCAGTACTTC. The chain carries TRBV28 and TRBJ2-7, with D possibly matching TRBD1 (6 bases). CDR3 length: 14 amino acids. Trimming removed 3 bases at V and 4 bases at J, with 13 bases between. The germline gives CDR1 MDHEN, CDR2 SYDVKM. Complete variable domain (other parts from reference TRBV28 and TRBJ2-7): DVKVTQSSRYLVKRTGEKVFLECVQDMDHENMFWYRQDPGLGLRLIYFSYDVKMKEKGDIPEGYSVSREKKERFSLILESASTNQTSMYLCASSFTQGRYEQYFGPGTRLTVT.

The chain is built from TRBV6-1 and TRBJ1-2, with 9 bases identical to TRBD1. The CDR3 is 15 amino acids. The V gene's germline CDR1 is MNHNS and CDR2 SASEGT. Trimming took 2 bases from V and 4 from J; bases not matched to a gene: 5. This CDR3 is CASSERSTGGYGYTF. The CDR3 DNA reads as TGTGCCAGCAGTGAAAGGTCGACAGGGGGCTATGGCTACACCTTC.

This chain uses TRBV7-9 with TRBJ2-7; the match to TRBD2 covers 10 bases. Germline CDR1 SEHNR, CDR2 FQNEAQ (reference sequence). CDR3 length: 13 amino acids. V lost 5 bases to trimming and J lost 7 bases; unmatched junction nucleotides: 5. The CDR3 region has the DNA TGTGCCAGCAGCACGGGACTAGCGAAGGAGCAGTACTTC. The encoded protein is CASSTGLAKEQYF.

The chain uses TRBV10-3 and TRBJ2-7; D gene uncertain. The ends were cut back, 3 bases at V and 2 bases at J, with 2 bases in the middle. This CDR3 region has 11 residues. The germline CDR1 and CDR2 sequences are ENHRY and SYGVKD. The CDR3 sequence is CAISDTYEQYF. In DNA form, the CDR3 reads TGTGCCATCAGTGATACCTACGAGCAGTACTTC.

V is TRBV19 and J is TRBJ1-2, with D tentatively TRBD1 (5 bases). The CDR3 contains 15 residues. V lost 5 bases and J 4 bases, leaving 17 bases between the germline ends. Germline-derived CDR1 and CDR2 are LNHDA and SQIVND (reference sequence). CDR3: CASSLGGEPSYGYTF. The CDR3 DNA reads TGTGCCAGTAGTCTCGGGGGAGAGCCGTCCTATGGCTACACCTTC.